This T cell receptor beta chain was found in a study of blood T cell repertoires in COVID-19. Study-level information: The cDNA or gDNA used as material had been derived from T cells, B-cell-depleted T cells, or PBMCs.

The authors' processing: Estimation of nucleated cell counts relied on the amplification of reference gene primers. Only in-frame clones appear in the TCRdb table, and some are missing; sequencing was by immunoSEQ multiplex PCR. V and J calls plus clone size are reproduced from that table; the DNA served to infer D and trimming. The sample comprises more than 100,000 clones, about 80% of which are singletons, and 15% to 20% rests with the top ten. The length of the CDR3 is 14 residues. V shed 0 bases and J shed 2 bases, with 7 bases lying between them. Per the germline V gene, CDR1 is WNHNN and CDR2 is SYGVQD (reference sequence).

Sequenced: peripheral blood. This TCR was sampled from a woman in her forties or fifties with acute or convalescent COVID-19. The rearrangement uses TRBV10-1 and TRBJ2-5; D unresolved. The chain's CDR3 is CASSESGRQETQYF. CDR3 sequence (DNA): TGCGCCAGCAGTGAGTCGGGCAGACAAGAGACCCAGTACTTC.